One and the same sample provided the 19 T cell receptor beta chains below, sequenced in a study of post-analysis software for immune sequencing data. No antigen is known for these receptors. cDNA libraries for TCR beta contained unique molecular identifiers. MiXCR, applied by TCRdb to the PCR reads, yields one record per CDR3 protein. The sample shows around 710,000 distinct CDR3 sequences, approximately 44% of them seen only once. Study-wide results and limits: Five or six TRBV segments were significantly more frequent in patients than in controls. TRBV5-6, TRBV5-1 and TRBV20-1 were among these segments.

Sequencing was performed on blood. Every receptor here comes from a girl aged 5 to 17 with multiple sclerosis.

The rearrangement links TRBV13 to TRBJ2-1, with 7 bases that match TRBD2. The J segment lost 5 bases and the V segment lost 5 bases, leaving 3 bases of the junction unmatched. Per the germline V gene, CDR1 is PRHDT and CDR2 is FYEKMQ (reference sequence). The CDR3 runs 13 residues. Here the CDR3 DNA reads TGTGCCAGCAGCGATGGACTAGACAATGAGCAGTTCTTC. Protein sequence: CASSDGLDNEQFF.

The DNA of the CDR3 is TGTGCCAGCACCCGGGGGCGGGAGAGGTTCTTC. It yields the protein CASTRGRERFF. This chain connects TRBV5-6 to TRBJ2-1; TRBD2 might be the D (7 bases). The CDR3 loop spans 11 amino acids. The V gene lost 6 bases and the J gene lost 15 bases, with 16 bases spanning the gap. Germline V CDR1 and CDR2: SGHDT, YYEEEE.

This clonotype was found a few times. CDR3 DNA sequence: TGTGCCAGCAGCCAGCGGGGTAGTAACACTGAAGCTTTCTTT. Translated: CASSQRGSNTEAFF. The V and J genes are TRBV3-1 and TRBJ1-1; no reliable D call. Germline V gene sequence: CDR1 LGHDT, CDR2 YNNKEL (reference sequence). V lost 3 bases, J lost 2 bases, and 10 bases lay in between. The CDR3 is 14 amino acids.

The rearrangement uses TRBV12-3 or TRBV12-4 and TRBJ2-3; D might be TRBD1 (5 bases). V lost 1 base to trimming and J lost 6 bases, with 26 bases between them. The CDR3 sequence is 19 residues long. The chain's CDR3 is CASSLGGRRGPPRLDTQYF. The CDR3 DNA follows: TGTGCCAGCAGTTTAGGGGGTCGTAGGGGTCCTCCAAGACTGGATACGCAGTATTTT.

The chain has TRBV12-3 or TRBV12-4 and TRBJ1-4; maybe TRBD1 (5 bases). V was pared by 3 bases and J by 1 base, with 9 bases between. This CDR3 has 15 amino acids. CDR3 region: CASSLGEGTNEKLFF. The CDR3 coding sequence is TGTGCCAGCAGTTTGGGGGAGGGAACTAATGAAAAACTGTTTTTT.

This rearrangement joins TRBV20-1 to TRBJ1-1; TRBD1 is a possible D gene (5 bases). The CDR3 consists of 14 residues. The V end lost 6 bases, the J end lost 4 bases, and 18 bases lay between the germline ends. Germline CDR1 is DFQATT and CDR2 is SNEGSKA (reference sequence). CDR3 sequence (DNA): TGCAGTGCCGCAGCCGGGGCCAGCGGCACTGAAGCTTTCTTT. It codes for CSAAAGASGTEAFF.

The chain couples TRBV29-1 to TRBJ2-7, with 9 bases matching TRBD2. J lost 3 bases, V lost 4 bases, and 7 bases had no gene match. The germline V gene encodes CDR1 SQVTM and CDR2 ANQGSEA. The CDR3 runs to 14 residues. The CDR3 DNA reads TGCAGCGTTGCTGTGACTAGCGGATACTACGAGCAGTACTTC. Its protein product is CSVAVTSGYYEQYF.

This clonotype was counted a few times. J is TRBJ2-5 and V is TRBV7-2; maybe TRBD1 (6 bases). V dropped 1 base and J dropped 5 bases, with 17 bases sitting between them. The CDR3 is 16 residues long. The germline V gene encodes CDR1 SGHTA and CDR2 FQGNSA. CDR3 sequence: CASSLDERGRGETQYF. For the CDR3, the DNA is TGTGCCAGCAGCTTAGATGAGCGTGGAAGGGGGGAGACCCAGTACTTC.

Concerning this clonotype: At one boundary the junction diverges from the germline segment, which might be a read error. V usage is TRBV29-1 and J usage is TRBJ1-2; a weak D match, TRBD1 (6 bases). From germline, CDR1 is SQVTM and CDR2 ANQGSEA. This CDR3 comprises 13 residues. CDR3 nucleotide sequence: TGCAGCGTTAATACAGGGAGGCCCTATGGTTACACCTTC. It specifies CSVNTGRPYGYTF.

CDR3 bases: TGTGCCACCAGCCCAGGGGACTATGGCTACACCTTC. It yields the protein CATSPGDYGYTF. The J gene is TRBJ1-2, the V gene TRBV24-1; D is possibly TRBD1 (6 bases). The CDR3 runs 12 residues. The V gene's germline CDR1 is KGHDR and CDR2 SFDVKD. Trimming removed 7 bases from V and 3 bases from J, with 8 bases in between.

The sample holds one count of this clonotype. The chain carries TRBV2 and TRBJ2-7, with 12 bases identical to TRBD2. Germline V lookup: CDR1 SNHLY, CDR2 FYNNEI. V shed 0 bases, J shed 0 bases, and the junction held 6 bases outside the gene matches. The CDR3 covers 18 residues. CDR3 nucleotides: TGTGCCAGCAGTGAAGCGCTTCGGACTAGCGGGACCTCCTACGAGCAGTACTTC. The encoded protein is CASSEALRTSGTSYEQYF.

This clonotype occurred a few times. V usage is TRBV4-1 and J usage is TRBJ2-7, with 12 nucleotides matching TRBD1. Per germline, CDR1 MGHRA and CDR2 YSYEKL. V trimming: 0 bases; J trimming: 4 bases; junction bases outside the gene matches: 10. This CDR3 region has 18 residues. In nucleotides, the CDR3 is TGCGCCAGCAGCCAAGATCCCATCCAGGGACAGGGGGCTTACGAGCAGTACTTC. Protein: CASSQDPIQGQGAYEQYF.

The rearrangement uses TRBV27 and TRBJ2-7; tentatively, D is TRBD1 (7 bases). V gave up 4 bases and J gave up 2 bases, with 12 bases separating them. In germline, CDR1 is MNHEY, CDR2 SMNVEV (reference sequence). CDR3 size: 14 residues. The CDR3 protein is CASSSRDRTYEQYF. The CDR3 coding sequence is TGTGCCAGCAGTTCGCGGGACAGAACCTACGAGCAGTACTTC.

The chain recombines TRBV6-5 with TRBJ1-1, with a possible D match to TRBD1 (6 bases). The CDR3 runs 15 residues. V was clipped by 7 bases and J by 1 base, with 16 bases between them. The germline V gene encodes CDR1 MNHEY and CDR2 SVGAGI. The CDR3 DNA is TGTGCCAGCAACCCCCCGGGGGCGCCGAACACTGAAGCTTTCTTT. Translation gives CASNPPGAPNTEAFF.

The chain uses TRBV29-1 and TRBJ2-1; D is perhaps TRBD1 (6 bases). This CDR3 comprises 13 residues. The V gene's germline CDR1 is SQVTM and CDR2 ANQGSEA. Trimming pared 7 bases from V and 5 bases from J, leaving 15 bases between. For the CDR3, the DNA is TGCAGCGCTCGGGACATGTACCACAATGAGCAGTTCTTC. Translated, it gives CSARDMYHNEQFF.

The V gene is TRBV10-3, the J gene TRBJ2-1; TRBD1 matches at 9 bases. Germline V gene lookup returns CDR1 ENHRY and CDR2 SYGVKD. Unmatched junction bases numbered 14, after V lost 10 bases and J lost 7 bases. The CDR3 length is 15 residues. CDR3 nucleotides: TGTGCCACCGAATCAACAGGGGGCGTTTTGAATGAGCAGTTCTTC. It codes for CATESTGGVLNEQFF.

J is TRBJ2-1 and V is TRBV6-2 or TRBV6-3, with TRBD2 identical over 13 bases. Trimming at V came to 5 bases and at J to 0 bases, leaving 7 bases not matched to a gene. Per the germline V gene, CDR1 is MNHEY and CDR2 is SVGEGT. The CDR3 has 18 residues. The CDR3: CASSQLAGGRSSYNEQFF. CDR3 DNA: TGTGCCAGCAGTCAACTAGCGGGAGGGAGAAGCTCCTACAATGAGCAGTTCTTC.

The rearrangement joins TRBV12-3 or TRBV12-4 to TRBJ1-1, with a possible D match to TRBD1 (5 bases). V gave up 4 bases and J gave up 0 bases, with 18 bases separating them. CDR3 size: 17 residues. CDR3 nucleotides: TGTGCCAGCAGTTCTTTACAGGAACAATATTTGAACACTGAAGCTTTCTTT. It encodes CASSSLQEQYLNTEAFF.

This clonotype was counted a few times. The rearrangement uses TRBV5-1 and TRBJ2-3, with D unresolved. There are 15 residues in the CDR3. CDR1 is SGHRS and CDR2 is YFSETQ in the germline V gene. Trimming stripped 4 bases from V and 6 bases from J, with 18 bases between. The CDR3 DNA is TGCGCCAGCAGCCCGGACCCAACACTCACGGATACGCAGTATTTT. Translating gives CASSPDPTLTDTQYF.